This TCR beta chain comes out of a study of Graves' ophthalmopathy and Graves' hyperthyroidism. Amplified TCR beta CDR3 regions were obtained using RNA transcripts as template. The authors performed first-round RT-PCR with HTBI primers and then a second-round multiplex PCR. TCRdb reanalysed the multiplex PCR reads using MiXCR and keeps one entry per CDR3 protein. The data show roughly 700,000 distinct CDR3 sequences, 40% seen once. On this clonotype: A read error may produce the germline difference seen at one junction end.

Germline CDR1 reads ENHRY; CDR2 reads SYGVKD. CDR3 size: 13 residues. All donors with ophthalmopathy were recorded as having moderate-to-severe activity, CAS ≥3, NOSPECS ≥4 and a duration under 3 months. The receptor was isolated from an adult man with Graves' ophthalmopathy. Sample: peripheral blood. The chain is built from TRBV10-3 and TRBJ1-6; D remains ambiguous. CDR3 amino acids: CASSYRWNSPLHF. The CDR3 DNA follows: TGTGCCAGCAGTTACCGATGGAATTCACCCCTCCACTTT.